A single sample is the source of the 12 T cell receptor beta chains below, sequenced in a study of blood T cell repertoires in COVID-19. TCRdb's copy holds only in-frame clones and misses some; the assay was immunoSEQ multiplex PCR. Of over 300,000 clones detected, more than 70% appear once; the ten largest clones hold roughly 6.5%. Material: peripheral blood. These TCRs come from a man younger than 35 who had recovered from COVID-19.

This clone was counted a few times. This chain joins TRBV19 and TRBJ1-2, with 7 bases fitting TRBD1. This CDR3 is built from 13 residues. Germline lookup yields CDR1 LNHDA and CDR2 SQIVND (reference sequence). V was pared by 4 bases and J by 8 bases, with 7 bases of the junction left unmatched. This CDR3 is CASSTVSGGGYTF. CDR3 coding DNA: TGTGCCAGTAGTACCGTATCAGGGGGAGGCTACACCTTC. Full variable domain (remainder filled in from reference TRBV19 and TRBJ1-2): DGGITQSPKYLFRKEGQNVTLSCEQNLNHDAMYWYRQDPGQGLRLIYYSQIVNDFQKGDIAEGYSVSREKKESFPLTVTSAQKNPTAFYLCASSTVSGGGYTFGSGTRLTVV.

The chain is built from TRBV7-2 and TRBJ1-1; D perhaps matches TRBD1 (6 bases). Germline CDR1 SGHTA, CDR2 FQGNSA. V lost 5 bases and J lost 4, with 14 bases in between. This CDR3 comprises 14 residues. The DNA for the CDR3 is TGTGCCAGCAGCACCTTCAACAGGGCCACTGAAGCTTTCTTT. It yields the protein CASSTFNRATEAFF.

The chain combines TRBV12-5 with TRBJ2-3; TRBD2 aligns across 10 bases. The CDR3 is 17 amino acids. V trimming: 1 base; J trimming: 0 bases; junction bases outside the gene matches: 4. Germline V gene lookup returns CDR1 LGHNT and CDR2 FRNRAP. CDR3 sequence: CASGLGPGLASTDTQYF. The CDR3 region has the DNA TGTGCTAGTGGTTTGGGTCCGGGACTAGCGAGCACAGATACGCAGTATTTT.

This chain's CDR3 is CASSHRGRITEAFF. The CDR3 DNA sequence: TGCGCCAGCAGCCACAGGGGGCGAATAACTGAAGCTTTCTTT. This chain connects TRBV5-1 to TRBJ1-1; 9 bases line up with TRBD1. This CDR3 has 14 residues. Germline values: CDR1 SGHRS, CDR2 YFSETQ. The ends lost 4 bases at V and 5 bases at J; junction bases unmatched: 6.

This chain connects TRBV24-1 to TRBJ2-1; 7 bases align to TRBD2. This CDR3 spans 15 amino acids. V shed 4 bases and J 0 bases; nucleotides not matched to a gene: 2. Per the germline V gene, CDR1 is KGHDR and CDR2 is SFDVKD. This chain's CDR3 is CATSEGDYSYNEQFF. The CDR3 region has the DNA TGTGCCACCAGTGAGGGGGACTACTCCTACAATGAGCAGTTCTTC.

The chain employs TRBV2 and TRBJ2-7; 10 bases match TRBD1. The J segment lost 4 bases and the V segment lost 8 bases, leaving 8 bases of the junction unmatched. The length of the CDR3 is 14 residues. CDR1 and CDR2 (germline): SNHLY, FYNNEI. CDR3 DNA: TGTGCCAGCGGCTGGGACAGGGGAACGTACGAGCAGTACTTC. Its protein is CASGWDRGTYEQYF.

The rearrangement links TRBV19 to TRBJ1-4; 8 nucleotides align to TRBD1. Germline V gives CDR1 LNHDA, CDR2 SQIVND (reference sequence). V was clipped by 5 bases and J by 8 bases; unmatched bases: 4. The CDR3 covers 13 residues. Here the CDR3 DNA reads TGTGCCAGTAGTGACAGGGGTTGGGAAAAACTGTTTTTT. As protein: CASSDRGWEKLFF.

The rearrangement links TRBV27 to TRBJ2-5, with a possible D match to TRBD2 (6 bases). There are 15 residues in the CDR3. Germline V gene lookup returns CDR1 MNHEY and CDR2 SMNVEV (reference sequence). Trimming stripped 3 bases from V and 1 base from J, with 12 bases between. CDR3 nucleotide sequence: TGTGCCAGCAGTTTTCGGATTAGCGGCCAAGAGACCCAGTACTTC. Its translation is CASSFRISGQETQYF.

This chain's CDR3 is CASTPQLKNTGELFF. The DNA for the CDR3 is TGTGCCAGCACCCCCCAACTAAAGAACACCGGGGAGCTGTTTTTT. V usage is TRBV7-2 and J usage is TRBJ2-2; D unresolved. V lost 7 bases, J lost 1 base, and 13 bases lay in between. The CDR3 runs 15 residues. Germline CDR1 and CDR2: SGHTA and FQGNSA. Together with reference TRBV7-2 and TRBJ2-2, the CDR3 gives the full variable domain: GAGVSQSPSNKVTEKGKDVELRCDPISGHTALYWYRQSLGQGLEFLIYFQGNSAPDKSGLPSDRFSAERTGGSVSTLTIQRTQQEDSAVYLCASTPQLKNTGELFFGEGSRLTVL.

The chain uses TRBV27 and TRBJ2-7; a possible D gene is TRBD1 (7 bases). This CDR3 is built from 14 residues. Germline lookup yields CDR1 MNHEY and CDR2 SMNVEV (reference sequence). The V end was cut by 8 bases, the J end by 1 base, with 15 bases between. The CDR3 sequence is CASRGAGGSYEQYF. DNA for the CDR3: TGTGCCAGCCGCGGGGCAGGGGGATCCTACGAGCAGTACTTC.

CDR3 amino acids: CASSSGLQSGNTIYF. The CDR3 region has the DNA TGTGCCAGCAGCTCTGGACTACAATCTGGAAACACCATATATTTT. The chain carries TRBV11-1 and TRBJ1-3, with no clear D. Per the germline V gene, CDR1 is SGHAT and CDR2 is FQDESV (reference sequence). The V end lost 4 bases, the J end lost 1 base, and 11 bases lay between the germline ends. There are 15 residues in the CDR3.

The V call is TRBV6-5, the J call TRBJ2-7; D is perhaps TRBD2 (6 bases). Trimming removed 6 bases from V and 9 bases from J, with 12 bases in between. Germline V lookup: CDR1 MNHEY, CDR2 SVGAGI. This CDR3 contains 11 residues. The DNA for the CDR3 is TGTGCCAGCAGGGGAGGTGGGGGGCAGTACTTC. Translation: CASRGGGGQYF.